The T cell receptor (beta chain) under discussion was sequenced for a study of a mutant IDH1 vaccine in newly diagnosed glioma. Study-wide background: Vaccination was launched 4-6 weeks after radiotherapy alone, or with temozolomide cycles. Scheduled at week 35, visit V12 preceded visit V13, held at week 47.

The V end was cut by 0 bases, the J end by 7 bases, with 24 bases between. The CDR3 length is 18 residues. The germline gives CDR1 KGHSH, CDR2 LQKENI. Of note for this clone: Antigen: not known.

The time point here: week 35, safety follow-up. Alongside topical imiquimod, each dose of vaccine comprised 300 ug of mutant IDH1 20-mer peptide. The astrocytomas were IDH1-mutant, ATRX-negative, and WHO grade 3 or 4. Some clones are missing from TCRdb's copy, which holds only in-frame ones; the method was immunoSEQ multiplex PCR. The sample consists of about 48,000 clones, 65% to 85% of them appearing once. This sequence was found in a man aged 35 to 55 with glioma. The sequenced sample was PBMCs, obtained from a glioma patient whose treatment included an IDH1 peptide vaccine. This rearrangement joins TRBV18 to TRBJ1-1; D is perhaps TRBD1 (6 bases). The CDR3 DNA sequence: TGTGCCAGCTCACCACCCGGGGGTGGACAGATCTTGGGGGATGAAGCTTTCTTT. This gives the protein CASSPPGGGQILGDEAFF.